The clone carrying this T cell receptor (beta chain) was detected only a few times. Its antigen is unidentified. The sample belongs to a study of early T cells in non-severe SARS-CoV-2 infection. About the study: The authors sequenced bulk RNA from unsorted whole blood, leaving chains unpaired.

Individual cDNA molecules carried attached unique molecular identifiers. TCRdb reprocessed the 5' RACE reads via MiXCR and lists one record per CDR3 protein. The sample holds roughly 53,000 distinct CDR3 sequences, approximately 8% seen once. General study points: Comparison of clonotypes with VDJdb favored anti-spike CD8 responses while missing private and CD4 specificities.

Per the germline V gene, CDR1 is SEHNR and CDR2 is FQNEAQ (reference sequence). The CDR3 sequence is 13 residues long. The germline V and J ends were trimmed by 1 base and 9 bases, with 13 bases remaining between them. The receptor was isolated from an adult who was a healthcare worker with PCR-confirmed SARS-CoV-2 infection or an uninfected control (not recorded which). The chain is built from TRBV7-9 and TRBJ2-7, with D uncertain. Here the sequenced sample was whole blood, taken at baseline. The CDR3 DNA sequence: TGTGCCAGCAGCTTAGACCCCCTACGAGGGCAGTACTTC. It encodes CASSLDPLRGQYF.